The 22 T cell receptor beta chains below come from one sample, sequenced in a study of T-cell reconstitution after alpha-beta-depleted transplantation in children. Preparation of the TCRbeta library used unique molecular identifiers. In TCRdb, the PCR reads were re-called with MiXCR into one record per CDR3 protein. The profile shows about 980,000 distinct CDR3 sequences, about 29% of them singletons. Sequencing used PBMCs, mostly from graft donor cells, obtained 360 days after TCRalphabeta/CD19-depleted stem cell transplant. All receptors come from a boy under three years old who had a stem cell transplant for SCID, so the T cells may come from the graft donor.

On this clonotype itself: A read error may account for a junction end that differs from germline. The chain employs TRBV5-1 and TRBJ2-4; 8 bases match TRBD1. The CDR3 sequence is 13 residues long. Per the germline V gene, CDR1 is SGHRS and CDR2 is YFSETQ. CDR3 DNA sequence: TGCGCCAGCAGCCTCACAGGGGGAAACATTCGGTACTTC. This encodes CASSLTGGNIRYF.

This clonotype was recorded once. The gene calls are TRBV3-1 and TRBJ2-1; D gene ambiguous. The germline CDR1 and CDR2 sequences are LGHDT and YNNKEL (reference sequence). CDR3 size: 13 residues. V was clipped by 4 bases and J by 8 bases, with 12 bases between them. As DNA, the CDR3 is TGTGCCAGCAGCCCCACGAATCGGGATGAGCAGTTCTTC. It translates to CASSPTNRDEQFF.

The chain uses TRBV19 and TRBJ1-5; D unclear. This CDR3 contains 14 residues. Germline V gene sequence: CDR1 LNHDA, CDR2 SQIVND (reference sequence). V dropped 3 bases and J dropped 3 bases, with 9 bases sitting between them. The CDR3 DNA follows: TGTGCCAGTAGTATGGAAGGGTCCAATCAGCCCCAGCATTTT. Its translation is CASSMEGSNQPQHF.

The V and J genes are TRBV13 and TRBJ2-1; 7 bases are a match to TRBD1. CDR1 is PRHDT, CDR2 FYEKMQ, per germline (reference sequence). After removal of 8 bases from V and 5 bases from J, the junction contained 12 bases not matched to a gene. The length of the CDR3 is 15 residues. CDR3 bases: TGTGCCAGCCGCCTCGGGACAGTTTCCGACAATGAGCAGTTCTTC. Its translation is CASRLGTVSDNEQFF.

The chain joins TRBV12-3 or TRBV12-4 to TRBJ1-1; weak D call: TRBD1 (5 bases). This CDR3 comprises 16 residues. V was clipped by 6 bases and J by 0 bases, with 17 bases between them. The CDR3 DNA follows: TGTGCCAGCAGACCCTCAGGGACCCCTATGAACACTGAAGCTTTCTTT. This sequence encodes CASRPSGTPMNTEAFF.

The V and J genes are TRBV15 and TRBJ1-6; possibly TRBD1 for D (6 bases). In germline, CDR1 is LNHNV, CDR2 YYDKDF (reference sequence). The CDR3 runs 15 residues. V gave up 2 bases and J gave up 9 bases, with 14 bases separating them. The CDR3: CATSRPTGPLSPLHF. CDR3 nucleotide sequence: TGTGCCACCAGCAGACCTACAGGGCCCCTTTCACCCCTCCACTTT.

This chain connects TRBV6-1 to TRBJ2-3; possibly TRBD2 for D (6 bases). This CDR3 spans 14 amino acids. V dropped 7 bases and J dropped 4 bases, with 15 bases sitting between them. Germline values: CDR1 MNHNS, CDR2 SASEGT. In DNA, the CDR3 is TGTGCCAGCACCCGACTAGGACCAGCAGATACGCAGTATTTT. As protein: CASTRLGPADTQYF.

CDR3 protein: CASSVKPTLNTEAFF. The DNA of the CDR3 is TGTGCCAGCAGTGTGAAGCCAACCCTGAACACTGAAGCTTTCTTT. The chain carries TRBV6-1 and TRBJ1-1; D call uncertain. In germline, CDR1 is MNHNS, CDR2 SASEGT. Trimming pared 4 bases from V and 0 bases from J, leaving 12 bases between. The CDR3 spans 15 residues.

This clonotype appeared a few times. CDR3 coding DNA: TGTGCCAGCAGTATTCCGGGACGCCCAAGTCTTCAGTACTTC. Protein product: CASSIPGRPSLQYF. This sequence joins TRBV28 and TRBJ2-7; D may correspond to TRBD1 or TRBD2 (5 bases each). Deletions cut 5 bases from V and 10 bases from J, with 21 bases between. Looked up from germline, CDR1 is MDHEN and CDR2 is SYDVKM. The CDR3 contains 14 residues.

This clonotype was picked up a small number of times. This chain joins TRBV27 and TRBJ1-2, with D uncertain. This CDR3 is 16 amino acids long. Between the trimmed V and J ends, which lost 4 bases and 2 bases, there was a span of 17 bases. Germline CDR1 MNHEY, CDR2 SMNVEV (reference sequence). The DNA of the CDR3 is TGTGCCAGCAGTTCCCGAAGGGCCAACAGCAACTATGGCTACACCTTC. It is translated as CASSSRRANSNYGYTF.

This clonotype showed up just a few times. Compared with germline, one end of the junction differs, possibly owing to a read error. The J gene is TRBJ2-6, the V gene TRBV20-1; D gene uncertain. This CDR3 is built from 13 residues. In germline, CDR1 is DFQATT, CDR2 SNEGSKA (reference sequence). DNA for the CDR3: TGCAGTGCTAGCGGCTCTAGGGCCAACGTCCTGACTTTC. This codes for CSASGSRANVLTF.

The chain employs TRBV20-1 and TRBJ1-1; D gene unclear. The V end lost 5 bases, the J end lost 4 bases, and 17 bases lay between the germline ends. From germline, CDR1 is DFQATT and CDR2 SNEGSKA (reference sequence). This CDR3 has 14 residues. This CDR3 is CSAPPMELGTEAFF. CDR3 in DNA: TGCAGTGCTCCCCCCATGGAGCTGGGCACTGAAGCTTTCTTT.

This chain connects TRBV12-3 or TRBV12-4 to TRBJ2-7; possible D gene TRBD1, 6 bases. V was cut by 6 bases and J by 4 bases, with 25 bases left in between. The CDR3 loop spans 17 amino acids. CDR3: CASRRSSGTILGYEQYF. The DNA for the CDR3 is TGTGCCAGCAGACGAAGCTCCGGGACAATACTTGGATACGAGCAGTACTTC.

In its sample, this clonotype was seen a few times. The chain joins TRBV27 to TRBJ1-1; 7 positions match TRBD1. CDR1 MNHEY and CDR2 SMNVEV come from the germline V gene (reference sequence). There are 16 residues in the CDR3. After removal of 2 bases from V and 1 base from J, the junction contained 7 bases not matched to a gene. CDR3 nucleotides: TGTGCCAGCAGTTTAAGAAGGCCAGGGGGGAACACTGAAGCTTTCTTT. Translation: CASSLRRPGGNTEAFF.

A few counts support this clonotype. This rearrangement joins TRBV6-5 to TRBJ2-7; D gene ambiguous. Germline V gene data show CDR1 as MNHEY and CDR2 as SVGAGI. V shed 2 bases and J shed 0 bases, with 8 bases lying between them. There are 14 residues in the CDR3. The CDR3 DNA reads TGTGCCAGCAGTTACCTAGGTTTCTCCTACGAGCAGTACTTC. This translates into CASSYLGFSYEQYF.

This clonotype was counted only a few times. The CDR3 protein is CASSPNTEKLFF. The CDR3 nucleotides read TGTGCCAGCAGTCCGAACACCGAAAAACTGTTTTTT. The chain joins TRBV12-3 or TRBV12-4 to TRBJ1-4; no clear D. V was pared by 5 bases and J by 8 bases, with 9 bases between. The CDR3 is made up of 12 amino acids.

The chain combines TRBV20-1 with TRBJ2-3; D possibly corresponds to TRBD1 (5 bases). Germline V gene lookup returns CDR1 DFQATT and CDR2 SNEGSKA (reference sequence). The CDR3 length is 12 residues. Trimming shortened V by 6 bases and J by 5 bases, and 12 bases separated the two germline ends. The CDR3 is CSAPRVRDTQYF. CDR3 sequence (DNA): TGCAGTGCGCCCAGGGTCAGAGATACGCAGTATTTT.

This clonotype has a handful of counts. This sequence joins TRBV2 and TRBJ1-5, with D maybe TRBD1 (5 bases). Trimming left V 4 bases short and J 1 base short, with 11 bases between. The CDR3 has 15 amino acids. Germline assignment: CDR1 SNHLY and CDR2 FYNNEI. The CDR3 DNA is TGTGCCAGCAGTGTCCTCAGGGTGAGCAATCAGCCCCAGCATTTT. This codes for CASSVLRVSNQPQHF.

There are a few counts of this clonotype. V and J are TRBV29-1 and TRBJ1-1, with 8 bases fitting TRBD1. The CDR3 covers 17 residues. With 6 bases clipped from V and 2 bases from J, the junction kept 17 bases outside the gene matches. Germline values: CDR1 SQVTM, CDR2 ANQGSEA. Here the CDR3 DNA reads TGCAGCGTCACCCCCATCAGGGGGCCGTTCACTAACACTGAAGCTTTCTTT. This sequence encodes CSVTPIRGPFTNTEAFF. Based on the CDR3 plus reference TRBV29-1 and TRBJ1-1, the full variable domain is SAVISQKPSRDICQRGTSLTIQCQVDSQVTMMFWYRQQPGQSLTLIATANQGSEATYESGFVIDKFPISRPNLTFSTLTVSNMSPEDSSIYLCSVTPIRGPFTNTEAFFGQGTRLTVV.

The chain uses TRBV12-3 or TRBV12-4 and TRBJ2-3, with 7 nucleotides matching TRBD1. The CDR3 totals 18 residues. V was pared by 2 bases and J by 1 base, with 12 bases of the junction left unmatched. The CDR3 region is CASSLKGALMGGTDTQYF. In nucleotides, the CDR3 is TGTGCCAGCAGTTTAAAGGGGGCGCTGATGGGGGGCACAGATACGCAGTATTTT.

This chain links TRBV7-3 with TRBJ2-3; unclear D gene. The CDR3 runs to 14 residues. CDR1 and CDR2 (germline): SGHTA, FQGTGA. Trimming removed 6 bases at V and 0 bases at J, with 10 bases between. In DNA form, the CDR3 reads TGTGCCAGCAGTCCTCATGCTAGCACAGATACGCAGTATTTT. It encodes CASSPHASTDTQYF. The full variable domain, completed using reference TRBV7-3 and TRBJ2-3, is GAGVSQTPSNKVTEKGKYVELRCDPISGHTALYWYRQSLGQGPEFLIYFQGTGAADDSGLPNDRFFAVRPEGSVSTLKIQRTERGDSAVYLCASSPHASTDTQYFGPGTRLTVL.

Written as DNA, the CDR3 is TGCGCCAGCAGCTCGATAGCGGGGGGTACAGAGACCCAGTACTTC. It encodes CASSSIAGGTETQYF. The rearrangement joins TRBV5-1 to TRBJ2-5; TRBD2 matches 10 bases. Germline-derived CDR1 and CDR2 are SGHRS and YFSETQ. V shed 3 bases, J shed 4 bases, and the junction held 6 bases outside the gene matches. This CDR3 is built from 15 residues.